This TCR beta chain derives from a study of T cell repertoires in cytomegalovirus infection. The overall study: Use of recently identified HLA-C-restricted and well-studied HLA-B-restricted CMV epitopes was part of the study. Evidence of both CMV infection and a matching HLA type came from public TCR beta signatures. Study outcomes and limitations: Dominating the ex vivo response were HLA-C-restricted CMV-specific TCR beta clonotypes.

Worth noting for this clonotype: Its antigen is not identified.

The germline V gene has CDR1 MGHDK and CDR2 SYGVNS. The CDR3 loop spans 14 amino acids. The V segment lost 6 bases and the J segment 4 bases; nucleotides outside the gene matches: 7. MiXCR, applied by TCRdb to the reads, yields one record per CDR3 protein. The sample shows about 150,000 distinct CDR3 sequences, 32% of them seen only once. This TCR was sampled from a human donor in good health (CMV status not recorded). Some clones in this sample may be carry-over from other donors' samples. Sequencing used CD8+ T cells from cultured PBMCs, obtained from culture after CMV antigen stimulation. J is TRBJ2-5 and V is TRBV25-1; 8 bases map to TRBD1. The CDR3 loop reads CASSTGQGGETQYF. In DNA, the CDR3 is TGTGCCAGCAGCACCGGACAGGGAGGAGAGACCCAGTACTTC.